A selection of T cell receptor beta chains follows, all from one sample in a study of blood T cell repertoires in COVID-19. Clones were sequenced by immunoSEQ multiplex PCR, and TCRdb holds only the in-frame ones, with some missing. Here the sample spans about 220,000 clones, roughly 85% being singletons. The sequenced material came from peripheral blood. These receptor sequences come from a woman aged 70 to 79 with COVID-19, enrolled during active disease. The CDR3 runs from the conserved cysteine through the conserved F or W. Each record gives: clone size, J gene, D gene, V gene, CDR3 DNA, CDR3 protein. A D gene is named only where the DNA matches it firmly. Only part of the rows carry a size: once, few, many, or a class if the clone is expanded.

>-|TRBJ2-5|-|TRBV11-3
TGTGCCAGCAGAGGGGCGGGGTGGGAGACCCAGTACTTC
CASRGAGWETQYF
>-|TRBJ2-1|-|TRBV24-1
TGTGCCACCGCAGGGGTAGGGAACAATGAGCAGTTCTTC
CATAGVGNNEQFF
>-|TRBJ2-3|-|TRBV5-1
TGCGCCAGCGCGATAGAACCTGCGGGGACAGTGGCAGGCGCAGATACGCAGTATTTT
CASAIEPAGTVAGADTQYF
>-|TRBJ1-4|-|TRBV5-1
TGCGCCAGCAGCAAGGAACAGGGAGGGGATGAAAAACTGTTTTTT
CASSKEQGGDEKLFF
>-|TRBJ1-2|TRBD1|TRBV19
TGTGCCAGTAGAGACAGGGCGATGTCTTATGGCTACACCTTC
CASRDRAMSYGYTF
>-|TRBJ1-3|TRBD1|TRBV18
TGTGCCAGCTCAGCGACCGGGACAGGGCCTGGAAACACCATATATTTT
CASSATGTGPGNTIYF
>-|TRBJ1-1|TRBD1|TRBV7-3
TGTGCCAGCAGCTTACAGGGGGCTGGGATGAACACTGAAGCTTTCTTT
CASSLQGAGMNTEAFF
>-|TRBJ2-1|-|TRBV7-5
TGTGCCAGAAGCTCCGGGACTAGCGACAATGAGCAGTTCTTC
CARSSGTSDNEQFF
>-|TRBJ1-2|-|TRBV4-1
TGCGCCAGCAGCCAAGCTGGGGCCCCCTATGGCTACACCTTC
CASSQAGAPYGYTF
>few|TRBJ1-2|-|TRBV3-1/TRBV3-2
TGTGCCAGCAGCCAAGCGGGGGGTACGAAGGATGGCTACACCTTC
CASSQAGGTKDGYTF
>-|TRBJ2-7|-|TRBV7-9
TGTGCCAGCAGCTCCGATCCGGGACAAATCTACGAGCAGTACTTC
CASSSDPGQIYEQYF
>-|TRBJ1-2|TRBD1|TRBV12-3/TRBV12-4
TGTGCCAGCAGTTTGGGACAGTTCTATGGCTACACCTTC
CASSLGQFYGYTF